The 24 T cell receptor beta chains presented below share a single source sample, sequenced in a study of blood T cells in healthy people across ages. Primers used in a second PCR of roughly 7 to 12 cycles were a sample-barcoded 5' primer and a J-beta primer mix. TCRdb passed the 5' RACE reads through MiXCR, listing each CDR3 protein once. Of roughly 1.6 million distinct CDR3 sequences in the sample, 34% were seen once. The sequenced material came from blood. These receptors were obtained from a woman younger than 45 in good health.

The chain recombines TRBV20-1 with TRBJ1-3, with a tentative D call TRBD1 (6 bases). The CDR3 is 14 amino acids. Germline V CDR1 and CDR2: DFQATT, SNEGSKA (reference sequence). Between the trimmed V and J ends, which lost 4 bases and 4 bases, there was a span of 14 bases. In DNA form, the CDR3 reads TGCAGTGCTAACCACAGGGTGTCCGGAAACACCATATATTTT. It specifies CSANHRVSGNTIYF.

Of note for this clonotype: This may be a read error: a much more frequent sequence differs by one nucleotide. J is TRBJ2-1 and V is TRBV10-3; D uncertain. The CDR3 is 12 amino acids. Germline assignment: CDR1 ENHRY and CDR2 SYGVKD. The CDR3 sequence: CVISESGFGQFF. The CDR3 bases are TGTGTCATCAGTGAGTCTGGTTTTGGGCAGTTCTTC.

The chain couples TRBV20-1 to TRBJ2-3, with 9 nucleotides matching TRBD2. The CDR3 contains 15 residues. From germline, CDR1 is DFQATT and CDR2 SNEGSKA (reference sequence). V lost 4 bases and J lost 0; bases outside the gene matches: 5. The CDR3 spells CSAMRGGTSTDTQYF. The CDR3 DNA reads TGCAGTGCTATGCGGGGGGGGACTAGCACAGATACGCAGTATTTT.

The V and J genes are TRBV27 and TRBJ2-1; no definite D call. The CDR3 is 15 residues long. Trimming took 7 bases from V and 0 from J, leaving 13 bases between them. Germline V CDR1 and CDR2: MNHEY, SMNVEV (reference sequence). The CDR3 DNA sequence: TGTGCCAGCAACGCCAGGCAGACCTCCTACAATGAGCAGTTCTTC. Encoded protein: CASNARQTSYNEQFF.

This chain joins TRBV4-1 and TRBJ2-5; D tentatively reads TRBD1 or TRBD2 (5 bases each). This CDR3 is 15 amino acids long. The germline V gene encodes CDR1 MGHRA and CDR2 YSYEKL. The V end lost 4 bases, the J end lost 4 bases, and 16 bases lay between the germline ends. CDR3 coding DNA: TGCGCCAGCAGCCTTAACAGAGGGGACGGAGAGACCCAGTACTTC. Protein sequence: CASSLNRGDGETQYF.

On this clonotype itself: Compared with germline, one end of the junction differs, possibly owing to a read error. The CDR3 DNA is TGCGCCAGCGGCCAAGTTTTGTTCCCGGGACAGTTATCCTACGAGCAGTACTTC. Protein sequence: CASGQVLFPGQLSYEQYF. V is TRBV4-1 and J is TRBJ2-7; 7 positions match TRBD1. The CDR3 is made up of 18 amino acids. Germline V CDR1 and CDR2: MGHRA, YSYEKL.

The chain combines TRBV6-1 with TRBJ1-5; the D gene is possibly TRBD1 (5 bases). Germline lookup yields CDR1 MNHNS and CDR2 SASEGT. There are 14 residues in the CDR3. Trimming left V 7 bases short and J 8 bases short, with 18 bases between. The CDR3, as DNA: TGTGCCAGCACCCTCGACAGTCGCCTTGAGCCCCAGCATTTT. Amino acid sequence: CASTLDSRLEPQHF.

This clonotype was found a few times. The J gene is TRBJ2-7, the V gene TRBV13; TRBD2 matches 7 bases. The CDR3 consists of 15 residues. Germline CDR1 is PRHDT and CDR2 is FYEKMQ (reference sequence). Trimming removed 5 bases from V and 5 bases from J; junction bases left unmatched: 12. Here the CDR3 DNA reads TGTGCCAGCAGCCCTACCGGCGGCCGGGAGGACGAGCAGTACTTC. Its translation is CASSPTGGREDEQYF.

Of note for this clonotype: A much larger clone lies a single base off, so this may be a read error. The chain recombines TRBV4-1 with TRBJ2-3; D is perhaps TRBD1 or TRBD2 (6 bases each). CDR1 is MGHRA and CDR2 is YSYEKL in the germline V gene. The CDR3 loop spans 16 amino acids. CDR3 protein: CASGQTRGGGTDTQYF. The CDR3 DNA reads TGCGCCAGCGGCCAGACACGCGGAGGGGGAACAGATACGCAGTATTTT.

The chain carries TRBV10-3 and TRBJ1-2; no clear D. The CDR3 is 11 residues long. Germline V CDR1 and CDR2: ENHRY, SYGVKD. Trimming pared 4 bases from V and 8 bases from J, leaving 8 bases between. In DNA form, the CDR3 reads TGTGCCATCAGTGGTGGGAGAGGCTACACCTTC. This gives the protein CAISGGRGYTF.

The V gene is TRBV24-1, the J gene TRBJ2-7; D perhaps matches TRBD1 (6 bases). This CDR3 is 15 amino acids long. Trimming removed 5 bases from V and 7 bases from J, with 20 bases in between. The germline gives CDR1 KGHDR, CDR2 SFDVKD. The CDR3 nucleotides read TGTGCCACCAGTGCCAAGGGTCAGGGGCGCGGGGAGCAGTACTTC. Translation gives CATSAKGQGRGEQYF.

V usage is TRBV14 and J usage is TRBJ2-1; 15 bases align to TRBD2. Germline V gene lookup returns CDR1 SGHDN and CDR2 FVKESK. CDR3 length: 16 residues. The V gene end was trimmed by 4 bases and the J gene end by 8 bases; junction bases not matched to a gene: 6. Here the CDR3 reads CASSLPGLAGGHEQFF. The CDR3 DNA is TGTGCCAGCAGCCTCCCCGGACTAGCGGGGGGGCATGAGCAGTTCTTC.

The chain carries TRBV3-1 and TRBJ2-2; D unresolved. Germline assignment: CDR1 LGHDT and CDR2 YNNKEL (reference sequence). The CDR3 is made up of 11 amino acids. Trimming took 2 bases from V and 6 from J, leaving 1 base between them. DNA for the CDR3: TGTGCCAGCAGCCAACCCGGGGAGCTGTTTTTT. Protein product: CASSQPGELFF.

This clonotype was counted between two and nine times. The rearrangement uses TRBV30 and TRBJ1-1; TRBD1 agrees at 7 bases. Germline CDR1 GTSNPN, CDR2 SVGIG (reference sequence). The CDR3 spans 13 residues. With V trimmed by 4 bases and J by 8 bases, 10 bases remained unmatched. CDR3: CAWTPIRQGEAFF. The CDR3 DNA sequence: TGTGCCTGGACCCCTATCCGACAGGGCGAAGCTTTCTTT.

Ten or more counts support this clonotype. V gene TRBV30 combines with J gene TRBJ2-5; tentative D call: TRBD2 (6 bases). Trimming took off 3 bases at V and 1 base at J, with 9 bases between the two ends. Germline CDR1 is GTSNPN and CDR2 is SVGIG (reference sequence). This CDR3 comprises 13 residues. The CDR3 bases are TGTGCCTGGAGACTAGCTTCCCAAGAGACCCAGTACTTC. Translated, it gives CAWRLASQETQYF.

The chain carries TRBV5-1 and TRBJ2-7, with D unresolved. Germline V gene data show CDR1 as SGHRS and CDR2 as YFSETQ. V lost 0 bases to trimming and J lost 3 bases, with 13 bases between them. CDR3 length equals 15 residues. The CDR3 coding sequence is TGCGCCAGCAGCTTGGTACAGATCCCCCTCTACGAGCAGTACTTC. Its translation is CASSLVQIPLYEQYF.

The chain recombines TRBV20-1 with TRBJ1-2; tentative D call: TRBD1 (5 bases). The CDR3 is 16 residues long. Trimming pared 0 bases from V and 0 bases from J, leaving 14 bases between. Germline loops: CDR1 DFQATT, CDR2 SNEGSKA (reference sequence). For the CDR3, the DNA is TGCAGTGCTAGAGATCGTGCAGGGTCTTCTAACTATGGCTACACCTTC. It encodes CSARDRAGSSNYGYTF.

This clonotype was found once. Possible read error: a much larger clone is one base away. The gene calls are TRBV7-2 and TRBJ2-1, with D tentatively TRBD1 (6 bases). This CDR3 comprises 14 residues. Germline lookup yields CDR1 SGHTA and CDR2 FQGNSA. CDR3 in DNA: TGTGCCGGCAGCTTACAGGGTAGCTACAATGAGCAGTTCTTC. This encodes CAGSLQGSYNEQFF.

On this clonotype itself: A much bigger clone sits one base away, suggesting this may be a read error. CDR3 nucleotides: TGCAGCGGGAACGTCGAGAGCTCCTACAATGAGCAGTTCTTC. Residues: CSGNVESSYNEQFF. The chain recombines TRBV29-1 with TRBJ2-1, with no clear D. The V gene's germline CDR1 is SQVTM and CDR2 ANQGSEA. Between the trimmed V and J ends, which lost 7 bases and 0 bases, there was a span of 13 bases. The CDR3 is 14 residues long.

The V and J genes are TRBV7-9 and TRBJ2-7; D is possibly TRBD2 (6 bases). CDR1 is SEHNR and CDR2 is FQNEAQ in the germline V gene (reference sequence). The V and J ends lost 3 bases and 7 bases respectively, with 19 bases between them. The CDR3 totals 15 residues. CDR3 nucleotides: TGTGCCAGCAGCTTCTTTAGCGGACTTCTGCGAGAGCAGTACTTC. Protein product: CASSFFSGLLREQYF.

This clonotype was detected only a few times. The genes are TRBV10-3 and TRBJ2-1; TRBD2 agrees at 11 bases. This CDR3 comprises 14 residues. Germline trimming cut 6 bases from V and 5 bases from J; bases unmatched to any gene: 3. Germline values: CDR1 ENHRY, CDR2 SYGVKD. Here the CDR3 reads CAISRLAGNNEQFF. DNA for the CDR3: TGTGCCATCAGCCGACTAGCGGGGAACAATGAGCAGTTCTTC.

The chain recombines TRBV7-2 with TRBJ2-7; 12 positions match TRBD2. V was pared by 5 bases and J by 1 base, with 6 bases of the junction left unmatched. The germline V gene has CDR1 SGHTA and CDR2 FQGNSA. The CDR3 contains 16 residues. Here the CDR3 reads CASSHAGTSGSYEQYF. CDR3 nucleotide sequence: TGTGCCAGCAGCCATGCAGGGACTAGCGGGTCCTACGAGCAGTACTTC. The full variable domain, with the rest looked up from reference TRBV7-2 and TRBJ2-7, is GAGVSQSPSNKVTEKGKDVELRCDPISGHTALYWYRQSLGQGLEFLIYFQGNSAPDKSGLPSDRFSAERTGGSVSTLTIQRTQQEDSAVYLCASSHAGTSGSYEQYFGPGTRLTVT.

This clonotype appeared a few times. The rearrangement joins TRBV3-1 to TRBJ2-5; 8 bases agree with TRBD2. Germline V gives CDR1 LGHDT, CDR2 YNNKEL (reference sequence). The CDR3 has 15 amino acids. V shed 4 bases, J shed 1 base, and the junction held 5 bases outside the gene matches. The CDR3 protein is CASSPLGRAQETQYF. The DNA for the CDR3 is TGTGCCAGCAGCCCCCTCGGGAGGGCCCAAGAGACCCAGTACTTC.

The chain combines TRBV30 with TRBJ2-5; perhaps TRBD2 as D (5 bases). The ends were cut back, 0 bases at V and 4 bases at J, with 15 bases in the middle. This CDR3 has 15 residues. The V gene's germline CDR1 is GTSNPN and CDR2 SVGIG (reference sequence). This CDR3 is CAWSVEARRRETQYF. DNA for the CDR3: TGTGCCTGGAGTGTAGAGGCCAGGAGGAGAGAGACCCAGTACTTC.